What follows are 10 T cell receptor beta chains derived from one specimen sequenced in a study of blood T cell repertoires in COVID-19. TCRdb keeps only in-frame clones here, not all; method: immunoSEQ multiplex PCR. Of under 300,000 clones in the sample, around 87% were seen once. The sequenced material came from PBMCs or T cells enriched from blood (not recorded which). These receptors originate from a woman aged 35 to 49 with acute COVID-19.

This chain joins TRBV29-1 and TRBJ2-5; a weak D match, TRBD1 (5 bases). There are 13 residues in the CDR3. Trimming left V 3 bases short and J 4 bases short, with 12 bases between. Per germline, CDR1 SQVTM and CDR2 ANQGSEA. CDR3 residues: CSVDHQGSETQYF. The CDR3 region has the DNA TGCAGCGTTGACCATCAGGGTTCAGAGACCCAGTACTTC.

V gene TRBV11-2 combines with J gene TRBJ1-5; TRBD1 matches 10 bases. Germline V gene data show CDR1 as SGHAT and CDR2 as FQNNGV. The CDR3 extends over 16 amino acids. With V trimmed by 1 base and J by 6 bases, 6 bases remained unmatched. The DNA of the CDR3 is TGTGCCAGCAGCTTAGGCGACAGGGGGCCCTTTCAGCCCCAGCATTTT. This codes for CASSLGDRGPFQPQHF.

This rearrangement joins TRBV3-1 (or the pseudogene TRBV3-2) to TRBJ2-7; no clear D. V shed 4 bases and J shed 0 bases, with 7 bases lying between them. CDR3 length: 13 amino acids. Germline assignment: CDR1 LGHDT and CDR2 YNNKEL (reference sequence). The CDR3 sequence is CASSPFSSYEQYF. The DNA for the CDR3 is TGTGCCAGCAGCCCATTTAGCTCCTACGAGCAGTACTTC.

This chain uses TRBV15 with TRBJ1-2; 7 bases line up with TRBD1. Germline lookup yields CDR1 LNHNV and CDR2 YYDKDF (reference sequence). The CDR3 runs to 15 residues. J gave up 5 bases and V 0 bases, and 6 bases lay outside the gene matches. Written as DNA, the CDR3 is TGTGCCACCAGCAGAGATCTCGGGACAGAGTATGGCTACACCTTC. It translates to CATSRDLGTEYGYTF.

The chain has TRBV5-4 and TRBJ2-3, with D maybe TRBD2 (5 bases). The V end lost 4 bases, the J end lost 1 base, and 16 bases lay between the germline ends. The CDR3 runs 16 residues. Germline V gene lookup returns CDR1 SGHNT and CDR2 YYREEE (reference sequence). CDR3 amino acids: CASSPSRLMGTDTQYF. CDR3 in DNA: TGTGCCAGCAGCCCTAGCCGTCTCATGGGCACAGATACGCAGTATTTT.

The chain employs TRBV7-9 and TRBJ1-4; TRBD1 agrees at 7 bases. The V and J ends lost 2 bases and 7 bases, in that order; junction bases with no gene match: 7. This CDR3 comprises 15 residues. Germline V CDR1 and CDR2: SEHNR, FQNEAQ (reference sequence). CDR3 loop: CASSLKQGFIEKLFF. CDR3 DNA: TGTGCCAGCAGCTTAAAACAGGGGTTCATTGAAAAACTGTTTTTT.

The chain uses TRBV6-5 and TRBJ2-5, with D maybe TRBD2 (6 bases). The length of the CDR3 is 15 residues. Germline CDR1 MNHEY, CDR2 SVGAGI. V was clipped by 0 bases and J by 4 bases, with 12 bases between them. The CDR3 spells CASSYSTGVGETQYF. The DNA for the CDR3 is TGTGCCAGCAGTTACTCGACGGGGGTCGGAGAGACCCAGTACTTC.

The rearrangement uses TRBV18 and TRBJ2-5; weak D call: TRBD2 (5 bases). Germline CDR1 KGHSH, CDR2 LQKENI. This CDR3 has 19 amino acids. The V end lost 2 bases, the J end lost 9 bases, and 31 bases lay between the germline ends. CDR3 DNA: TGTGCCAGCTCACCAAAATCTTATGAGCTAGCAAATTACTTTTCGGCCCAGTACTTC. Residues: CASSPKSYELANYFSAQYF.

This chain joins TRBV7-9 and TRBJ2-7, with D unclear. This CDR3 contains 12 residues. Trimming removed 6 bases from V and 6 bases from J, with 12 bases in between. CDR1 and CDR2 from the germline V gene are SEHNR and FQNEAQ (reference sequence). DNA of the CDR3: TGTGCCAGCAGTAATGGAGCGAGCGAGCAGTACTTC. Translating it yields CASSNGASEQYF.

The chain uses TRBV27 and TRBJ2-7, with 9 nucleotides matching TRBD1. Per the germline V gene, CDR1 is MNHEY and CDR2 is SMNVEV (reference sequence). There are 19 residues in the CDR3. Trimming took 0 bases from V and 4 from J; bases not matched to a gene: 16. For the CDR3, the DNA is TGTGCCAGCAGTTTATCGGGGGACAGGGTGGCAGTTAGAACGTACGAGCAGTACTTC. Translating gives CASSLSGDRVAVRTYEQYF.